This TCR beta chain was profiled in a study of shared clonotypes between healthy human individuals. Turning to the study itself: Three plates each covered CD4 naive and memory; CD8 naive two, CD8 memory one.

Naive CD8 isolation took CD45RO-negative cells positively selected for CCR7 and excluded terminally differentiated effector memory CD45RA+ cells. Comment on this clone: Its antigen is unidentified. This sample also contains other DNA sequences that code for the same CDR3.

Study-wide findings and caveats: Naive subsets, compared against memory subsets, generally had larger estimated richness values.

CDR1 is SGDLS and CDR2 is YYNGEE in the germline V gene. This CDR3 is built from 14 residues. V shed 2 bases and J shed 5 bases, with 10 bases lying between them. Some clones are missing from TCRdb's copy, which holds only in-frame ones; the method was immunoSEQ multiplex PCR. The table records approximately 2,000,000 clones, just under 95% of them present only once. V and J are TRBV9 and TRBJ1-4, with D unresolved. Sequencing input: naive CD8+ T cells from PBMCs. This clonotype was sampled from a man younger than 30 in good health. Some clones in this sample may be carry-over from other donors' samples. The CDR3 nucleotides read TGTGCCAGCAGCGTGGGGAGGGTAAATGAAAAACTGTTTTTT. Translated, it gives CASSVGRVNEKLFF. The variable domain in full, completed from reference TRBV9 and TRBJ1-4, reads DSGVTQTPKHLITATGQRVTLRCSPRSGDLSVYWYQQSLDQGLQFLIQYYNGEERAKGNILERFSAQQFPDLHSELNLSSLELGDSALYFCASSVGRVNEKLFFGSGTQLSVL.